The entry that follows covers one T cell receptor beta chain sequence. Sequenced by immunoSEQ multiplex PCR; TCRdb stores in-frame clones only, minus some. The profile shows over 55,000 clones, around 94% of them singletons. The sample originates from a study of T cell changes during pregnancy in multiple sclerosis. Deletions cut 0 bases from V and 6 bases from J, with 6 bases between. The CDR3 has 13 residues. The germline CDR1 and CDR2 sequences are SGDLS and YYNGEE. This clonotype was obtained from a female donor in good health, enrolled as a control in a pregnancy study. V usage is TRBV9 and J usage is TRBJ2-2; possible D gene TRBD2, 6 bases. The material was CD8+ T cells from peripheral blood mononuclear cells, obtained in the third trimester of pregnancy. The CDR3 reads CASSVGGAGELFF. CDR3 sequence (DNA): TGTGCCAGCAGCGTAGGGGGGGCCGGGGAGCTGTTTTTT. Variable domain in full (rest from reference TRBV9 and TRBJ2-2): DSGVTQTPKHLITATGQRVTLRCSPRSGDLSVYWYQQSLDQGLQFLIQYYNGEERAKGNILERFSAQQFPDLHSELNLSSLELGDSALYFCASSVGGAGELFFGEGSRLTVL.